This T cell receptor (beta chain) was captured in a study of patients and donors after allogeneic stem cell transplantation. Germline trimming cut 0 bases from V and 2 bases from J; bases unmatched to any gene: 6. The CDR3 spans 17 residues. Germline assignment: CDR1 KGHDR and CDR2 SFDVKD. This clonotype was recorded at least ten times. TCRdb reanalysed the RT-PCR reads using MiXCR and keeps one entry per CDR3 protein. The sample records about a million distinct CDR3 sequences, over 15% being singletons. The V call is TRBV24-1, the J call TRBJ2-3, with TRBD1 matching 8 bases. The sample was blood, either unsorted or a sorted T cell fraction (not recorded which). This TCR came from a human donor who was either an allogeneic HSCT recipient or a stem cell or donor lymphocyte infusion donor (not recorded which). It is not recorded whose cells these are; they may come from a transplant donor. As DNA, the CDR3 is TGTGCCACCAGTGATTTGATAGGACAGGGATCCACAGATACGCAGTATTTT. Residues: CATSDLIGQGSTDTQYF.